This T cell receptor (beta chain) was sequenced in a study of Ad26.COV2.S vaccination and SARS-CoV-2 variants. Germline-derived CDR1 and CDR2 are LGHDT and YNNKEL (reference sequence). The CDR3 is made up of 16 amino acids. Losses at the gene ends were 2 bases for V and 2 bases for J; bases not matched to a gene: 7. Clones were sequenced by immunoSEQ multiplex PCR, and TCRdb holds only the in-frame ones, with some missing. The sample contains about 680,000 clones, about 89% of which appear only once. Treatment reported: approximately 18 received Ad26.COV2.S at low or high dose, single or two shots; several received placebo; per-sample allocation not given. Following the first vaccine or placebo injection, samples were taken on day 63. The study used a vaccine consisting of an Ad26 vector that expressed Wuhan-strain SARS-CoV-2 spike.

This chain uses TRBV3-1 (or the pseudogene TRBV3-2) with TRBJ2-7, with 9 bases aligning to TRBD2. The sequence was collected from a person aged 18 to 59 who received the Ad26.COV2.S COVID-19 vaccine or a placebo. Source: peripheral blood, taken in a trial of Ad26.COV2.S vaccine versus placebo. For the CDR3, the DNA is TGTGCCAGCAGCCAATACGGGACTAGCCCCACCTACGAGCAGTACTTC. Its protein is CASSQYGTSPTYEQYF.